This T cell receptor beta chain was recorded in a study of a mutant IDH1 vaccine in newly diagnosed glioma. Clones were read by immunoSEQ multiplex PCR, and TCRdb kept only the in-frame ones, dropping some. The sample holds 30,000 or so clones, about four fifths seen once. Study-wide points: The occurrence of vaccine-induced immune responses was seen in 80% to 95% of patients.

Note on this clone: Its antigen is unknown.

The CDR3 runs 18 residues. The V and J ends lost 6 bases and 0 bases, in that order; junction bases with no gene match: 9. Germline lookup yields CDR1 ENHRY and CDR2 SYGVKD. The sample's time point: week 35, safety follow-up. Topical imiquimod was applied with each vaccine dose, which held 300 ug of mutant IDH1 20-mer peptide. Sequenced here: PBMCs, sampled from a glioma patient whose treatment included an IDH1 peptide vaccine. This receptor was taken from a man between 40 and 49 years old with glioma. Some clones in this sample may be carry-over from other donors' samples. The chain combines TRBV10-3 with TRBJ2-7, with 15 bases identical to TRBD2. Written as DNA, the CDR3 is TGTGCCATCAGAACCGGGACTAGCGGGGGGCCATCCTCCTACGAGCAGTACTTC. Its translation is CAIRTGTSGGPSSYEQYF.